A selection of T cell receptor beta chains follows, all from one sample in a study of T cell repertoires in cytomegalovirus infection. MiXCR was run by TCRdb on the reads, yielding one entry per CDR3 protein. The table includes around 89,000 distinct CDR3 sequences, less than 30% detected once. Their cognate antigens are unknown. The source material was CD8+ T cells from cultured PBMCs, sampled from culture after CMV antigen stimulation. The receptors originated from a human donor in good health (CMV status not recorded). Some clones in this sample may be carry-over from other donors' samples. CDR3s include the opening cysteine and the closing phenylalanine or tryptophan. The D gene is left open where the match is weak. Clone size is given for some rows only: seen once, a few or many times, or a class if the clone is expanded.

j_call d_call v_call clone_size cdr3_aa cdr3_nt
TRBJ2-5 . TRBV6-1 many CASSQDFQETQYF TGTGCCAGCAGCCAAGATTTCCAAGAGACCCAGTACTTC
TRBJ2-1 . TRBV11-2 . CASSLMAGSDNEQFF TGTGCCAGCAGCTTAATGGCGGGGTCAGACAATGAGCAGTTCTTC
TRBJ1-2 TRBD1 TRBV27 few CASSTSGQVRGYTF TGTGCCAGCAGTACCTCGGGACAGGTTCGTGGCTACACCTTC
TRBJ1-5 . TRBV7-9 . CASSLDLLQPQHF TGTGCCAGCAGCTTAGATCTCCTTCAGCCCCAGCATTTT
TRBJ1-1 . TRBV2 . CASSEQTIEAFF TGTGCCAGCAGTGAACAGACCATAGAAGCTTTCTTT
TRBJ1-1 . TRBV12-3/TRBV12-4 . CASHKARVRTEAFF TGTGCCAGCCACAAAGCCAGGGTAAGAACTGAAGCTTTCTTT
TRBJ2-7 TRBD1 TRBV5-4 . CASSGGTGDFYEQYF TGTGCCAGCAGCGGCGGGACAGGGGACTTCTACGAGCAGTACTTC
TRBJ2-7 TRBD1 TRBV7-8 many CASSSTGGVVYEQYF TGTGCCAGCAGCAGCACAGGGGGCGTCGTTTACGAGCAGTACTTC
TRBJ1-6 . TRBV30 . CAWSTGDFYNSPLHF TGTGCCTGGAGTACAGGAGATTTCTATAATTCACCCCTCCACTTT
TRBJ2-3 TRBD2 TRBV19 . CASSWRGAYTDTQYF TGTGCCAGTAGTTGGCGGGGGGCCTACACAGATACGCAGTATTTT
TRBJ2-6 TRBD2 TRBV7-9 . CASSDGTSVLSGANVLTF TGTGCCAGCAGCGACGGCACTAGCGTTCTCTCTGGGGCCAACGTCCTGACTTTC
TRBJ1-2 . TRBV11-2 few CAFPGLGGYTF TGTGCCTTCCCGGGGCTTGGTGGCTACACCTTC
TRBJ2-7 . TRBV27 few CASSLYGGPYEQYF TGTGCCAGCAGTTTATATGGAGGGCCCTACGAGCAGTACTTC
TRBJ2-3 TRBD2 TRBV13 few CASSLTSGDITDTQYF TGTGCCAGCAGCCTGACTAGCGGGGATATCACAGATACGCAGTATTTT
TRBJ2-2 . TRBV7-3 many CASSLNYIHAELFF TGTGCCAGCAGCTTAAATTATATTCACGCGGAGCTGTTTTTT
TRBJ2-7 TRBD1 TRBV6-6 many CASSRGQGGYEQYF TGTGCCAGCAGCCGCGGACAGGGTGGGTACGAGCAGTACTTC
TRBJ1-1 . TRBV7-9 few CASSPRSSTEAFF TGTGCCAGCAGCCCCCGTTCGAGCACTGAAGCTTTCTTT
TRBJ2-3 . TRBV7-9 . CASSLVGSELTDTQYF TGTGCCAGCAGCTTAGTCGGTAGCGAACTCACAGATACGCAGTATTTT
TRBJ2-1 TRBD1 TRBV4-2 . CASSQDLGTGGNEQFF TGTGCCAGCAGCCAAGATTTAGGGACAGGGGGCAATGAGCAGTTCTTC
TRBJ2-3 . TRBV20-1 . CSAIGTPSTDTQYF TGCAGTGCCATAGGGACTCCTAGCACAGATACGCAGTATTTT
TRBJ1-6 . TRBV6-2/TRBV6-3 few CASSPGQNSPLHF TGTGCCAGCAGTCCGGGACAAAATTCACCCCTCCACTTT
TRBJ2-3 TRBD2 TRBV5-5 . CASSFGLAGSDTQYF TGTGCCAGCAGCTTCGGACTAGCGGGGTCAGATACGCAGTATTTT
TRBJ2-5 . TRBV10-3 . CATAPPGKETQYF TGTGCCACAGCCCCCCCCGGGAAAGAGACCCAGTACTTC
TRBJ2-5 . TRBV4-1 . CASSVEPGLQETQYF TGCGCCAGCAGCGTCGAACCGGGCCTTCAAGAGACCCAGTACTTC
TRBJ1-1 . TRBV9 few CASSPEDPANTEAFF TGTGCCAGCAGCCCCGAAGACCCAGCGAACACTGAAGCTTTCTTT
TRBJ2-3 TRBD1 TRBV9 . CASSHVGTGGTPSTDTQYF TGTGCCAGCAGCCACGTCGGGACAGGCGGTACACCTAGCACAGATACGCAGTATTTT
TRBJ1-1 . TRBV7-9 few CASSSTPRAEAFF TGTGCCAGCAGCTCTACGCCTCGAGCTGAAGCTTTCTTT